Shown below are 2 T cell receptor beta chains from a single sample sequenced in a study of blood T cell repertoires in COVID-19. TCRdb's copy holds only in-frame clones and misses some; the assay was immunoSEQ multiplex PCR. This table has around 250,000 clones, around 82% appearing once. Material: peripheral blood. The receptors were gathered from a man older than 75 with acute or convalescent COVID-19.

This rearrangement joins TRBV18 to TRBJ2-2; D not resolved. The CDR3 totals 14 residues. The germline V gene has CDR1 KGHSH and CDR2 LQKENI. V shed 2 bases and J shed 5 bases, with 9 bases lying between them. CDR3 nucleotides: TGTGCCAGCTCACCAGCTACGGAGACCGGGGAGCTGTTTTTT. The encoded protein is CASSPATETGELFF. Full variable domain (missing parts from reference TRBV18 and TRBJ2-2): NAGVMQNPRHLVRRRGQEARLRCSPMKGHSHVYWYRQLPEEGLKFMVYLQKENIIDESGMPKERFSAEFPKEGPSILRIQQVVRGDSAAYFCASSPATETGELFFGEGSRLTVL.

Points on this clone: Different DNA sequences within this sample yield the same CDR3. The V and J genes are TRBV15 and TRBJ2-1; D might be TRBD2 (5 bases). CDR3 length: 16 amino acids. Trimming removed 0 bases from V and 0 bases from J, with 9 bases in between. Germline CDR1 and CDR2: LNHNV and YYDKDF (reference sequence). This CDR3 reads CATSRDRGSSYNEQFF. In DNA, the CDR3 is TGTGCCACCAGCAGAGATCGTGGGAGCTCCTACAATGAGCAGTTCTTC.